The clone carrying this T cell receptor beta chain was detected once. Per the germline V gene, CDR1 is MGHDK and CDR2 is SYGVNS. This CDR3 is built from 16 residues. V was shortened by 4 bases and J by 5 bases, with 17 bases between the two germline ends. The study ran its PCR with 60 Vbeta and 13 Jbeta primers. Clones were read by immunoSEQ multiplex PCR, and TCRdb kept only the in-frame ones, dropping some. The table lists approximately 150,000 clones, roughly 80% of them singletons. The sample originates from a study of cytomegalovirus exposure and HLA in healthy donors. The rearrangement links TRBV25-1 to TRBJ1-4; no clear D gene. The clonotype was recovered from a woman aged 35 to 49 in good health and CMV-seropositive. Sequencing was done on a sample of PBMCs. The CDR3 spells CASSATGGRGNEKLFF. The CDR3 DNA follows: TGTGCCAGCAGTGCCACCGGCGGACGGGGAAATGAAAAACTGTTTTTT.